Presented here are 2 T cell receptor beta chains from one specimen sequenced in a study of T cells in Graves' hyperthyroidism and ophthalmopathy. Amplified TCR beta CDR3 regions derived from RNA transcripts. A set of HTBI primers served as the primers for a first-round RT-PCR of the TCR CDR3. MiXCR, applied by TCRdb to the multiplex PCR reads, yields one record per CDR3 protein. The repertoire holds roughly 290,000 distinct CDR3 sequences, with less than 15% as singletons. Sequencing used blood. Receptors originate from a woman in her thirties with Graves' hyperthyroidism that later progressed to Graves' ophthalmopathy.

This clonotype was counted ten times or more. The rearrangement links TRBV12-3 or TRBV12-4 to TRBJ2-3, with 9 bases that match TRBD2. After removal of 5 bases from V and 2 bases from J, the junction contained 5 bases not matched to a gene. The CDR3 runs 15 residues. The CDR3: CASSLTSGLTDTQYF. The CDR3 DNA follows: TGTGCCAGCAGTCTGACTAGCGGACTCACAGATACGCAGTATTTT.

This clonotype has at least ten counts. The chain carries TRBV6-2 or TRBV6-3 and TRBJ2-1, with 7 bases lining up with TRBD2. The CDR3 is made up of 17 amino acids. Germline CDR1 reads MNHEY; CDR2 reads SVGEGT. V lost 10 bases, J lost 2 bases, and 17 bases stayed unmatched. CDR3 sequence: CATPESKGGSAYNEQFF. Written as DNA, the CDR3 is TGTGCCACCCCCGAGTCGAAGGGCGGGAGTGCCTACAATGAGCAGTTCTTC.